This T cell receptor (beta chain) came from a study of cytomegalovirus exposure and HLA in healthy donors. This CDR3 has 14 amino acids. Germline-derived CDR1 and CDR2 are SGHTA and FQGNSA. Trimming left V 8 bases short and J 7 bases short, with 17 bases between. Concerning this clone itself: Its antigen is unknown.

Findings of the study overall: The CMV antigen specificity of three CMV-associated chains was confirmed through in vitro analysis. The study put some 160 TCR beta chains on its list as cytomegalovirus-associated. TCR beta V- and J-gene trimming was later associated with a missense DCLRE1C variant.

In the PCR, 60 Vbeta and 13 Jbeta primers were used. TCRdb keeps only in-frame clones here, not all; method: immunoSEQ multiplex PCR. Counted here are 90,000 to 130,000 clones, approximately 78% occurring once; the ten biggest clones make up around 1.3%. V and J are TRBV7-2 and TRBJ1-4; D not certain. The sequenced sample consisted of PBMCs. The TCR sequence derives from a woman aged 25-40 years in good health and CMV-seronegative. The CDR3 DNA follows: TGTGCCAGCGCCCCGTATGTGCACGGTGAAAAACTGTTTTTT. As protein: CASAPYVHGEKLFF.